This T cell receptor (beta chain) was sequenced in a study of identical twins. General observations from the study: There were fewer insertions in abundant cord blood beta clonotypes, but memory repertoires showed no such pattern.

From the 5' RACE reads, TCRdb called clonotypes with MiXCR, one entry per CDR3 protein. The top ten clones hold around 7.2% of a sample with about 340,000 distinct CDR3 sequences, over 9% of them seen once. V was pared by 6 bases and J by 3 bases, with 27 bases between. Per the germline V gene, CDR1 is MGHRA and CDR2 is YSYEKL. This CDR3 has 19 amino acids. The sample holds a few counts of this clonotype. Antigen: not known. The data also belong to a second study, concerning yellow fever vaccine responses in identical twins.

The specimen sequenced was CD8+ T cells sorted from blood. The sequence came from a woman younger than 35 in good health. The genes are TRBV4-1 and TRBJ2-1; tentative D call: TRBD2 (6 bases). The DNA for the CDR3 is TGCGCCAGCAGGAAAGTCGAGGGGAGGACCTCTCTAATCTACAATGAGCAGTTCTTC. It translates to CASRKVEGRTSLIYNEQFF.